Listed here are 21 T cell receptor beta chains from one sample, sequenced in a study of human thymus T cells. It was from resections taken during corrective heart surgery that the thymus tissue came. TCRdb keeps only in-frame clones here, not all; method: immunoSEQ multiplex PCR. The sample lists about 130,000 clones, more than 90% occurring once. The sample comprised thymus tissue. These receptors originate from a boy in the first two years of life with a congenital heart defect but otherwise immunologically healthy.

The chain joins TRBV28 to TRBJ2-3; a weak D match, TRBD2 (6 bases). Per germline, CDR1 MDHEN and CDR2 SYDVKM. The CDR3 runs to 15 residues. V lost 2 bases and J 2 bases, leaving 11 bases between the germline ends. The CDR3 DNA is TGTGCCAGCAGTTTAGGGCGGGGCCTCACAGATACGCAGTATTTT. Protein: CASSLGRGLTDTQYF.

The sample holds a few counts of this clone. V and J are TRBV6-1 and TRBJ1-2, with a weak D call TRBD1 (6 bases). CDR1 is MNHNS and CDR2 is SASEGT in the germline V gene. V lost 5 bases, J lost 6 bases, and 10 bases lay in between. CDR3 length: 12 residues. The DNA for the CDR3 is TGTGCCAGCAGTCGGGACACAAATGGCTACACCTTC. This translates into CASSRDTNGYTF.

V usage is TRBV5-6 and J usage is TRBJ1-5; maybe TRBD1 (6 bases). CDR3 size: 14 residues. Germline CDR1 and CDR2: SGHDT and YYEEEE. V was clipped by 0 bases and J by 7 bases, with 11 bases between them. The CDR3 protein is CASSLGGARQPQHF. The CDR3 region has the DNA TGTGCCAGCAGCTTGGGGGGGGCGCGGCAGCCCCAGCATTTT.

The rearrangement joins TRBV30 to TRBJ1-6; 9 positions agree with TRBD1. V lost 2 bases to trimming and J lost 10 bases; unmatched junction nucleotides: 6. The length of the CDR3 is 14 residues. The V gene's germline CDR1 is GTSNPN and CDR2 SVGIG (reference sequence). The CDR3 DNA follows: TGTGCCTGGAGTTCTACAGGGGGCGCATCACCCCTCCACTTT. This sequence encodes CAWSSTGGASPLHF.

This chain uses TRBV7-2 with TRBJ1-2; a weak D match, TRBD1 (6 bases). This CDR3 is built from 15 residues. Trimming took 4 bases from V and 4 from J, leaving 16 bases between them. Germline CDR1 is SGHTA and CDR2 is FQGNSA. Here the CDR3 reads CASSSEGGLLYGYTF. The CDR3 region has the DNA TGTGCCAGCAGCTCCGAGGGGGGACTCCTCTATGGCTACACCTTC.

This chain joins TRBV19 and TRBJ2-5, with 7 bases lining up with TRBD2. Losses at the gene ends were 5 bases for V and 1 base for J; bases not matched to a gene: 7. The CDR3 is 15 residues long. Germline CDR1 and CDR2: LNHDA and SQIVND (reference sequence). The CDR3 DNA sequence: TGTGCCAGTAGTCCGCGGGGGACCCCCCAAGAGACCCAGTACTTC. It yields the protein CASSPRGTPQETQYF. The full variable domain, completed using reference TRBV19 and TRBJ2-5, is DGGITQSPKYLFRKEGQNVTLSCEQNLNHDAMYWYRQDPGQGLRLIYYSQIVNDFQKGDIAEGYSVSREKKESFPLTVTSAQKNPTAFYLCASSPRGTPQETQYFGPGTRLLVL.

The V gene is TRBV5-6, the J gene TRBJ1-2, with 8 bases identical to TRBD1. V shed 4 bases, J shed 0 bases, and the junction held 5 bases outside the gene matches. Germline loops: CDR1 SGHDT, CDR2 YYEEEE. This CDR3 contains 15 residues. The CDR3 nucleotides read TGTGCCAGCAGCGCCTACAGGGGGGCTAACTATGGCTACACCTTC. The encoded protein is CASSAYRGANYGYTF.

This chain links TRBV9 with TRBJ1-1; D is undetermined. The germline V gene encodes CDR1 SGDLS and CDR2 YYNGEE. V was cut by 2 bases and J by 6 bases, with 11 bases left in between. There are 13 residues in the CDR3. DNA for the CDR3: TGTGCCAGCAGCGTCCGACCTGGCGCTGAAGCTTTCTTT. As protein: CASSVRPGAEAFF.

The chain recombines TRBV14 with TRBJ1-3; 7 bases are shared with TRBD1. Germline V gene sequence: CDR1 SGHDN, CDR2 FVKESK. This CDR3 has 19 amino acids. Losses at the gene ends were 0 bases for V and 1 base for J; bases not matched to a gene: 12. The CDR3 bases are TGTGCCAGCAGCCAAGATGGGTTGAGGGCGGGACAGTCTGGAAACACCATATATTTT. Encoded protein: CASSQDGLRAGQSGNTIYF.

V gene TRBV4-3 combines with J gene TRBJ1-1, with D perhaps TRBD1 (5 bases). CDR3 size: 17 residues. V was clipped by 0 bases and J by 3 bases, with 17 bases between them. CDR1 is LGHNA and CDR2 is YSLEER in the germline V gene. The CDR3 loop reads CASSQDLMRGEDTEAFF. The CDR3 DNA reads as TGCGCCAGCAGCCAAGATCTCATGCGGGGCGAGGACACTGAAGCTTTCTTT.

The chain employs TRBV5-4 and TRBJ1-1; maybe TRBD1 (5 bases). The germline gives CDR1 SGHNT, CDR2 YYREEE (reference sequence). This CDR3 has 13 amino acids. With 10 bases removed from V and 0 bases from J, the gap between germline ends came to 13 bases. The CDR3 region has the DNA TGTGCCCTCAGCATGGGGGTGAACACTGAAGCTTTCTTT. It is translated as CALSMGVNTEAFF.

The rearrangement uses TRBV14 and TRBJ2-3; 8 bases are shared with TRBD2. Germline assignment: CDR1 SGHDN and CDR2 FVKESK. Losses at the gene ends were 5 bases for V and 1 base for J; bases not matched to a gene: 5. This CDR3 has 15 amino acids. The CDR3 protein is CASSGRGGRTDTQYF. The CDR3 DNA reads TGTGCCAGCAGCGGTCGGGGGGGGCGCACAGATACGCAGTATTTT.

The genes are TRBV10-3 and TRBJ1-1; 8 bases are shared with TRBD1. Germline CDR1 is ENHRY and CDR2 is SYGVKD. CDR3 length: 19 amino acids. Germline trimming cut 2 bases from V and 3 bases from J; bases unmatched to any gene: 17. This CDR3 reads CAISENRWTGTRRDTEAFF. CDR3 nucleotide sequence: TGTGCCATCAGTGAGAATCGGTGGACAGGGACGAGGAGGGACACTGAAGCTTTCTTT.

V is TRBV6-1 and J is TRBJ1-2; 8 bases are a match to TRBD1. Unmatched junction bases numbered 13, after V lost 1 base and J lost 3 bases. Germline values: CDR1 MNHNS, CDR2 SASEGT. This CDR3 region has 18 residues. DNA for the CDR3: TGTGCCAGCAGTGAAGTGGGGCTCCGACAGGGGTGGTACTATGGCTACACCTTC. Translating it yields CASSEVGLRQGWYYGYTF.

This chain joins TRBV21-1 and TRBJ2-1; TRBD2 reflects the table's D call only, with no check against the DNA. TRBV21-1 is a documented pseudogene. This CDR3 comprises 16 residues. CDR3 nucleotide sequence: TGTGCCAGCAGCAAAGTCGCGGGGGGACTCTACAATGAGCAGTTCTTC. It specifies CASSKVAGGLYNEQFF.

The V gene is TRBV7-6, the J gene TRBJ2-3; D gene uncertain. In germline, CDR1 is SGHVS, CDR2 FNYEAQ. V was trimmed by 4 bases and J by 2 bases, leaving 22 bases between them. The CDR3 sequence is 18 residues long. CDR3 loop: CASSSTSPSPGITDTQYF. CDR3 sequence (DNA): TGTGCCAGCAGCTCAACCTCGCCATCCCCCGGAATCACAGATACGCAGTATTTT.

This sequence joins TRBV7-3 and TRBJ2-2; tentative D call: TRBD2 (6 bases). Germline lookup yields CDR1 SGHTA and CDR2 FQGTGA. The V gene lost 5 bases and the J gene lost 2 bases, with 9 bases spanning the gap. CDR3 size: 14 residues. CDR3 in amino acids: CASSRDSNTGELFF. In DNA form, the CDR3 reads TGTGCCAGCAGCCGGGACTCTAACACCGGGGAGCTGTTTTTT.

This rearrangement joins TRBV5-1 to TRBJ1-1; D may be TRBD1 (5 bases). The length of the CDR3 is 16 residues. V was trimmed by 0 bases and J by 3 bases, leaving 15 bases between them. Looked up from germline, CDR1 is SGHRS and CDR2 is YFSETQ. The CDR3 nucleotides read TGCGCCAGCAGCTTGGCCGCCGGGGACGAGGACACTGAAGCTTTCTTT. Amino acids: CASSLAAGDEDTEAFF.

This clone appeared a single time. This chain joins TRBV5-5 and TRBJ2-7, with D hard to call. The V and J ends lost 7 bases and 3 bases respectively, with 5 bases between them. This CDR3 spans 10 amino acids. CDR1 SGHKS and CDR2 YYEKEE come from the germline V gene (reference sequence). CDR3 sequence (DNA): TGTGCCAGCGGCCTCTACGAGCAGTACTTC. It yields the protein CASGLYEQYF.

V and J are TRBV2 and TRBJ2-5, with 11 nucleotides matching TRBD2. With V trimmed by 1 base and J by 5 bases, 3 bases remained unmatched. The CDR3 length is 15 residues. CDR1 is SNHLY, CDR2 FYNNEI, per germline. Written as DNA, the CDR3 is TGTGCCAGCAGTGAAGACGTAGCGGGGGGGGAGACCCAGTACTTC. Encoded protein: CASSEDVAGGETQYF.

This sequence joins TRBV9 and TRBJ2-5; TRBD2 matches at 8 bases. The CDR3 consists of 16 residues. V dropped 4 bases and J dropped 5; count of bases not matched to a gene: 13. Germline V gives CDR1 SGDLS, CDR2 YYNGEE. CDR3: CASSPRDSGAGETQYF. DNA of the CDR3: TGTGCCAGCAGCCCCCGTGATAGCGGGGCGGGTGAGACCCAGTACTTC.